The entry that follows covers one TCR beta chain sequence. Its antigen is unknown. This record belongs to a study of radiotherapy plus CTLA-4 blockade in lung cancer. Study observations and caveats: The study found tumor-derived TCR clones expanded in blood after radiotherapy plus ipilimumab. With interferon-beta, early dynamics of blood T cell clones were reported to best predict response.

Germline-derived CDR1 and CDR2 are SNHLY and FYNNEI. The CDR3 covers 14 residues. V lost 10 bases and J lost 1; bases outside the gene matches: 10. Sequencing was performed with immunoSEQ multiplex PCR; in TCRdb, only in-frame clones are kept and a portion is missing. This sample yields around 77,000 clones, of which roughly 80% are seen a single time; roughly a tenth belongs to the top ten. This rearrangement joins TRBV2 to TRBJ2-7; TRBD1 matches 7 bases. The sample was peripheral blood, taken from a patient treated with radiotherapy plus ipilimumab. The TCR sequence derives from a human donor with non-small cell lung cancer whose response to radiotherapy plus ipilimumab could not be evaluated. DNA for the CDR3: TGTGCCATCTCGGGACAGCTTTTTTCCTACGAGCAGTACTTC. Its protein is CAISGQLFSYEQYF.